The rows below give T cell receptor beta chains drawn from one sample of a study of blood T cell repertoires in COVID-19. Clones were read by immunoSEQ multiplex PCR, and TCRdb kept only the in-frame ones, dropping some. The top ten clones hold roughly 4% of a sample with over 85,000 clones, approximately 84% of them seen once. Material for sequencing was peripheral blood. These receptors all come from a human donor in a cohort sampled during active COVID-19. Both conserved end residues are part of each CDR3. Fields, in order: clone size, V gene, J gene, D gene, CDR3 DNA, CDR3 protein. The D gene is left open where the match is weak. Expanded clones are given a class, and other clones once, few, many or no size at all.

size: -; V: TRBV6-2/TRBV6-3; J: TRBJ1-1; D: TRBD1; DNA: TGTGCCAGCAGTGATCAGGGGGCTCTTAGTGAAGCTTTCTTT; CDR3: CASSDQGALSEAFF
size: -; V: TRBV7-8; J: TRBJ2-2; D: TRBD2; DNA: TGTGCCAGCAGCTGGCCGACTAGCGGGGGGAACACCGGGGAGCTGTTTTTT; CDR3: CASSWPTSGGNTGELFF
size: -; V: TRBV12-5; J: TRBJ2-4; D: TRBD2; DNA: TGTGCTAGTGGTTTGATTAGCGGGGGGTTCGCCAAAAACATTCAGTACTTC; CDR3: CASGLISGGFAKNIQYF
size: -; V: TRBV4-3; J: TRBJ2-5; D: TRBD2; DNA: TGCGCCAGCAGCCAAGATAGGAGTGGACTAGAGGGAGAGACCCAGTACTTC; CDR3: CASSQDRSGLEGETQYF
size: few; V: TRBV28; J: TRBJ1-6; D: -; DNA: TGTGCCAGCAGTTCCTCCCGGGGAGGGGCGGGATATAATTCACCCCTCCACTTT; CDR3: CASSSSRGGAGYNSPLHF
size: -; V: TRBV5-1; J: TRBJ2-2; D: -; DNA: TGCGCCAGCTTGCCCGGGACTCAGAACACCGGGGAGCTGTTTTTT; CDR3: CASLPGTQNTGELFF
size: -; V: TRBV4-2; J: TRBJ2-7; D: -; DNA: TGTGCCAGCAGCCAAGAAGGGGCAGGGCCAGGGGAGCAGTACTTC; CDR3: CASSQEGAGPGEQYF
size: few; V: TRBV5-6; J: TRBJ2-7; D: -; DNA: TGTGCCAGCAGCTTGGCGAGGAGCTCCTACGAGCAGTACTTC; CDR3: CASSLARSSYEQYF
size: -; V: TRBV13; J: TRBJ2-2; D: -; DNA: TGTGCCAGCAGCCGCCGGGCCGGGGAGCTGTTTTTT; CDR3: CASSRRAGELFF
size: -; V: TRBV4-3; J: TRBJ1-2; D: TRBD1; DNA: TGCGCCAGCAGCCACCCTGACAGGGCGCTGCTAAACTATGGCTACACCTTC; CDR3: CASSHPDRALLNYGYTF
size: -; V: TRBV6-5; J: TRBJ2-5; D: TRBD2; DNA: TGTGCCAGCAGTTGGGGAGGGACCTCTCAAGAGACCCAGTACTTC; CDR3: CASSWGGTSQETQYF
size: -; V: TRBV5-6; J: TRBJ1-4; D: -; DNA: TGTGCCAGCAGCTTAAAACGAGCAGGGTCTCTCGAAAAACTGTTTTTT; CDR3: CASSLKRAGSLEKLFF
size: -; V: TRBV4-1; J: TRBJ1-4; D: -; DNA: TGCGCCAGCAGCCGGTTGGGAGTTAGTGAAAAACTGTTTTTT; CDR3: CASSRLGVSEKLFF
size: -; V: TRBV12-2; J: TRBJ1-5; D: -; DNA: TGTGCAAGTCGTTACCGCCGGCCCCTGAGGCATCAGCCCCAGCATTTT; CDR3: CASRYRRPLRHQPQHF
size: few; V: TRBV18; J: TRBJ1-3; D: TRBD1; DNA: TGTGCCAGCTCCCCCAGGACAGGGTTTGATGGAAACACCATATATTTT; CDR3: CASSPRTGFDGNTIYF
size: -; V: TRBV19; J: TRBJ1-1; D: TRBD1; DNA: TGTGCCAGTCGGGACAGGATGAACACTGAAGCTTTCTTT; CDR3: CASRDRMNTEAFF
size: -; V: TRBV18; J: TRBJ2-5; D: TRBD2; DNA: TGTGCCAGCTCACCACGGGGGGGAGAGACCCAGTACTTC; CDR3: CASSPRGGETQYF
size: -; V: TRBV2; J: TRBJ2-7; D: -; DNA: TGTGCCAGCAGTGAAAGTACGGTCTACGAGCAGTACTTC; CDR3: CASSESTVYEQYF
size: -; V: TRBV2; J: TRBJ2-3; D: TRBD2; DNA: TGTGCCAGCAAAACTAGCGGGGAAGCAGATACGCAGTATTTT; CDR3: CASKTSGEADTQYF
size: -; V: TRBV3-1/TRBV3-2; J: TRBJ1-1; D: -; DNA: TGTGCCAGCAGCCAACCCCCCAGAGGCGTTTTCGCTTTCTTT; CDR3: CASSQPPRGVFAFF
size: -; V: TRBV6-6; J: TRBJ1-4; D: TRBD1; DNA: TGTGCCAGCAGCTCCGGGACAGGGCGGGAAAAACTGTTTTTT; CDR3: CASSSGTGREKLFF
size: -; V: TRBV28; J: TRBJ2-7; D: TRBD1; DNA: TGTGCCAGCAGGCCCTATAGGACAGGGGGAAACGAGCAGTACTTC; CDR3: CASRPYRTGGNEQYF
size: -; V: TRBV7-6; J: TRBJ2-1; D: TRBD2; DNA: TGTGCCAGCAGCGGGGGGGTCTCCACTTACAATGAGCAGTTCTTC; CDR3: CASSGGVSTYNEQFF
size: -; V: TRBV29-1; J: TRBJ1-2; D: TRBD1; DNA: TGCAGCGTTTCGGACAGGGGGCATGGCTACACCTTC; CDR3: CSVSDRGHGYTF
size: -; V: TRBV7-2; J: TRBJ1-6; D: -; DNA: TGTGCCAGCAGCAAGGAGCAATACAGGGCGGGTGGTTCACCCCTCCACTTT; CDR3: CASSKEQYRAGGSPLHF
size: -; V: TRBV12-5; J: TRBJ1-1; D: -; DNA: TGTGCTAGTGGTTCAGGGTTCGCTGAAGCTTTCTTT; CDR3: CASGSGFAEAFF
size: once; V: TRBV6-5; J: TRBJ2-5; D: -; DNA: TGTGCCAGTCGACAAACCGGGGGAAAGACCCAGTACTTC; CDR3: CASRQTGGKTQYF
size: -; V: TRBV19; J: TRBJ1-3; D: TRBD1; DNA: TGTGCCTCCAGGGGGGAGGTTAACTCTGGAAACACCATATATTTT; CDR3: CASRGEVNSGNTIYF
size: -; V: TRBV29-1; J: TRBJ2-7; D: TRBD1; DNA: TGCAGCGCAGGAACAGGGGGCGGGGTGTACGAGCAGTACTTC; CDR3: CSAGTGGGVYEQYF
size: -; V: TRBV9; J: TRBJ1-6; D: TRBD1; DNA: TGTGCCAGCAGCGGTCAGGGGGTTTCGGATTCACCCCTCCACTTT; CDR3: CASSGQGVSDSPLHF
size: -; V: TRBV28; J: TRBJ1-5; D: -; DNA: TGTGCCAGCAGTCCGGGGGTCTTTGGTTATAGCAATCAGCCCCAGCATTTT; CDR3: CASSPGVFGYSNQPQHF
size: -; V: TRBV7-9; J: TRBJ2-7; D: TRBD1; DNA: TGTGCCAGCAGCTTAGGGGCGGGGACAGGCAACACCTACGAGCAGTACTTC; CDR3: CASSLGAGTGNTYEQYF
size: -; V: TRBV3-1/TRBV3-2; J: TRBJ2-3; D: TRBD2; DNA: TGTGCCAGCAGCCTAAGCGGGGGGGCGATAGATACGCAGTATTTT; CDR3: CASSLSGGAIDTQYF
size: -; V: TRBV28; J: TRBJ2-3; D: TRBD1; DNA: TGTGCCAGCAGTCCCCGACAGGGGTCTAGCACAGATACGCAGTATTTT; CDR3: CASSPRQGSSTDTQYF
size: -; V: TRBV7-9; J: TRBJ1-2; D: -; DNA: TGTGCCAGCAGCTTAGCAGACAGAGGCTACACCTTC; CDR3: CASSLADRGYTF
size: few; V: TRBV18; J: TRBJ1-5; D: -; DNA: TGTGCCAGCTCACCATGGGGGACTGATAGCAATCAGCCCCAGCATTTT; CDR3: CASSPWGTDSNQPQHF
size: -; V: TRBV10-3; J: TRBJ2-7; D: TRBD2; DNA: TGTGCCATCAGTGGGGCAGCGGGGGCCCCCTACGAGCAGTACTTC; CDR3: CAISGAAGAPYEQYF
size: few; V: TRBV19; J: TRBJ2-7; D: -; DNA: TGTGCCAGTAGTATAGACAGGGGCTACGAGCAGTACTTC; CDR3: CASSIDRGYEQYF
size: -; V: TRBV11-2; J: TRBJ2-1; D: TRBD2; DNA: TGTGCCAGCAGCTCACTCGGACTAGCGGGGAGCGTTTGGCAGTTCTTC; CDR3: CASSSLGLAGSVWQFF
size: -; V: TRBV6-2/TRBV6-3; J: TRBJ1-1; D: TRBD1; DNA: TGTGCCAGCAGTCACGGGACAGGTGGGGTGAACACTGAAGCTTTCTTT; CDR3: CASSHGTGGVNTEAFF
size: -; V: TRBV9; J: TRBJ2-5; D: TRBD2; DNA: TGTGCCAGCAGCTTTAGCGGGGGGGCAGGACTACAAGAGACCCAGTACTTC; CDR3: CASSFSGGAGLQETQYF
size: -; V: TRBV11-1; J: TRBJ1-1; D: TRBD1; DNA: TGTGCCAGCAGGGGCAGGGGGCTCGAGGAAGCTTTCTTT; CDR3: CASRGRGLEEAFF
size: -; V: TRBV19; J: TRBJ1-4; D: -; DNA: TGTGCCAGTAGTAGGACAGAGACAACTAATGAAAAACTGTTTTTT; CDR3: CASSRTETTNEKLFF
size: -; V: TRBV5-4; J: TRBJ2-1; D: TRBD2; DNA: TGTGCCAGCAGCGTCGGACTAGCGGGGGCCCAATTGGATGAGCAGTTCTTC; CDR3: CASSVGLAGAQLDEQFF
size: -; V: TRBV5-1; J: TRBJ2-3; D: TRBD1; DNA: TGCGCCAGCAGCGGGCCAACAGGGGGCTTGTCCACAGATACGCAGTATTTT; CDR3: CASSGPTGGLSTDTQYF
size: -; V: TRBV9; J: TRBJ1-6; D: TRBD1; DNA: TGTGCCAGCAGCGCAGGACAGGGGATCAACTCACCCCTCCACTTT; CDR3: CASSAGQGINSPLHF
size: -; V: TRBV4-1; J: TRBJ1-6; D: TRBD1; DNA: TGCGCCAGCAGCCGACTAGGGACAGGGAGGGTTTCACCCCTCCACTTT; CDR3: CASSRLGTGRVSPLHF
size: -; V: TRBV5-1; J: TRBJ1-2; D: -; DNA: TGCGCCAGCAGCTTCCTAACAGGGCCTGTGAACTATGGCTACACCTTC; CDR3: CASSFLTGPVNYGYTF
size: -; V: TRBV4-1; J: TRBJ1-1; D: TRBD1; DNA: TGCGCCAGCAGCCAAGAACAGGGGCTGATGGTCGCTGAAGCTTTCTTT; CDR3: CASSQEQGLMVAEAFF
size: -; V: TRBV30; J: TRBJ1-1; D: -; DNA: TGTGCCTGGAGCTTCGAGGTGTCAACCTCGGAAGCTTTCTTT; CDR3: CAWSFEVSTSEAFF
size: -; V: TRBV7-2; J: TRBJ1-2; D: -; DNA: TGTGCCAGCAGCTTACCCCAAGTGGCCCCGATTGATGGCTACACCTTC; CDR3: CASSLPQVAPIDGYTF
size: -; V: TRBV28; J: TRBJ2-6; D: TRBD1; DNA: TGTGCCAGCCGGTCGTATAGACAGGGGACTCTGGGGGCCAACGTCCTGACTTTC; CDR3: CASRSYRQGTLGANVLTF
size: -; V: TRBV24-1; J: TRBJ2-5; D: TRBD1; DNA: TGTGCCACCAGTGACTCCAGACAGGGGGCGACGGAGACCCAGTACTTC; CDR3: CATSDSRQGATETQYF